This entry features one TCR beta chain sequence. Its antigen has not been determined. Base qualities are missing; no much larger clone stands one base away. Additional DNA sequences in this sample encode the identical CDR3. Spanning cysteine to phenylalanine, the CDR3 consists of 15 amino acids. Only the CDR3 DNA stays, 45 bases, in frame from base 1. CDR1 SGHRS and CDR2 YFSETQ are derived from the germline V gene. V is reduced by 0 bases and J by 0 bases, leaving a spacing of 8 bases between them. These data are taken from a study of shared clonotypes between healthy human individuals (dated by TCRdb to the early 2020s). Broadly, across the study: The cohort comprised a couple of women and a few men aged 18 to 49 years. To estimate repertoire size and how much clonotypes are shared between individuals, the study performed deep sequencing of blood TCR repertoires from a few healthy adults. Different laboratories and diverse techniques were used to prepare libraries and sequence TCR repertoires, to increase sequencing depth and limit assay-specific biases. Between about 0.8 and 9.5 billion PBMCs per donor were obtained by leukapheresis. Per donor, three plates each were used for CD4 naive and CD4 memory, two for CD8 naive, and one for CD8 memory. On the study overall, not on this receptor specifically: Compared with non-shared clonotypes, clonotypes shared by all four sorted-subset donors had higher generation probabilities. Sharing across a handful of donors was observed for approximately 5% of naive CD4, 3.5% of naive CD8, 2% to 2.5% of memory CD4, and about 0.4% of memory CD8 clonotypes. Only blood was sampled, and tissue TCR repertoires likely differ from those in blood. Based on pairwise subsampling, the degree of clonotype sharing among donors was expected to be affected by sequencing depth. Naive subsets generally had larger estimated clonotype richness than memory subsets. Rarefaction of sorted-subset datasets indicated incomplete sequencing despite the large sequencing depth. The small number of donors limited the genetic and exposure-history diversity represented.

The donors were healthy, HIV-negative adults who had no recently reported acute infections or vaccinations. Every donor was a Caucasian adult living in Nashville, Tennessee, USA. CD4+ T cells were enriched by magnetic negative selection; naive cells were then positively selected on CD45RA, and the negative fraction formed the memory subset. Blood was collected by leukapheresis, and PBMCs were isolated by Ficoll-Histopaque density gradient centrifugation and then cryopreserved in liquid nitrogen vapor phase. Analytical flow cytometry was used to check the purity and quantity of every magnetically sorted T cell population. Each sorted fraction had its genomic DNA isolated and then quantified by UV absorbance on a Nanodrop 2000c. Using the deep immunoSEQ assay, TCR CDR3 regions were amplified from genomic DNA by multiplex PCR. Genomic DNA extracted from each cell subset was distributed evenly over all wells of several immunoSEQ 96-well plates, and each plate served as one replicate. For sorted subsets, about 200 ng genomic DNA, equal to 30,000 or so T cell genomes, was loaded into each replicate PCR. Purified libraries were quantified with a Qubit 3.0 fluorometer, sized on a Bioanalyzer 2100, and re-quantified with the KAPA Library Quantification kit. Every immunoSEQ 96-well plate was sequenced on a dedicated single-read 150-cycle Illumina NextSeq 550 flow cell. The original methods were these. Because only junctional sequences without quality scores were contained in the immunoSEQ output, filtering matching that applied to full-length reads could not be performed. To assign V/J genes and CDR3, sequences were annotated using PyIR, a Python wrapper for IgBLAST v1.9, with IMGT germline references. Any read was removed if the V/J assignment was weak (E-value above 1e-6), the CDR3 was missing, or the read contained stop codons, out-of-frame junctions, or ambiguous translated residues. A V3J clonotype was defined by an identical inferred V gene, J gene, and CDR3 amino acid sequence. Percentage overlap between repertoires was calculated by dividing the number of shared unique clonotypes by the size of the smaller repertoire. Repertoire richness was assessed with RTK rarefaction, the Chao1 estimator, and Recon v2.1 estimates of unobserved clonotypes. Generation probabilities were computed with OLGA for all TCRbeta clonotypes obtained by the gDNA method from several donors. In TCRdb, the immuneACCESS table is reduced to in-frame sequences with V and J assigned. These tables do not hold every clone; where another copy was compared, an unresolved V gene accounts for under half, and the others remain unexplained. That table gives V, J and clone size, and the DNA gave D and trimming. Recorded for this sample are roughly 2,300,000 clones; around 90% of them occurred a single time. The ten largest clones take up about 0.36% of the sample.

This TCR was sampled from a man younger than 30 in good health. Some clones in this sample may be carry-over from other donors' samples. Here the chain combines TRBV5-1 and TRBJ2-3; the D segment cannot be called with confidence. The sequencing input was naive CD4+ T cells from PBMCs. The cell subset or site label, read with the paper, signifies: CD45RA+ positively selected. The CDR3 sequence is CASSLEGSSTDTQYF. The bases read TGCGCCAGCAGCTTGGAAGGTTCAAGCACAGATACGCAGTATTTT. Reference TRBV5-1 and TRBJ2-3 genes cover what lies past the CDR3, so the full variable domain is KAGVTQTPRYLIKTRGQQVTLSCSPISGHRSVSWYQQTPGQGLQFLFEYFSETQRNKGNFPGRFSGRQFSNSRSEMNVSTLELGDSALYLCASSLEGSSTDTQYFGPGTRLTVL.